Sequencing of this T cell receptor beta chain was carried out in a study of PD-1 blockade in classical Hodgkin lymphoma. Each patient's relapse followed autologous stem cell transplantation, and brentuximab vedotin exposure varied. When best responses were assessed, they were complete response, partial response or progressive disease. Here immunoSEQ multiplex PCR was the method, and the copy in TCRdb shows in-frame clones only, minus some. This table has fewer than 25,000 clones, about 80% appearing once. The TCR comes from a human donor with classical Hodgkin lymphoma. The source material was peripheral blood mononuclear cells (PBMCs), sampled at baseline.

The chain's CDR3 is CAWSVSQGVGYTF. The CDR3 nucleotides read TGTGCCTGGAGTGTATCGCAGGGTGTCGGCTACACCTTC. The chain recombines TRBV30 with TRBJ1-2; D is perhaps TRBD1 (5 bases). The CDR3 sequence is 13 residues long. Trimming left V 0 bases short and J 8 bases short, with 13 bases between. CDR1 and CDR2 from the germline V gene are GTSNPN and SVGIG (reference sequence).